The 28 T cell receptor beta chains listed next were all sequenced from one sample in a study of blood T cells in healthy people across ages. With a J-beta primer mix and a sample-barcoded 5' primer, a second PCR ran about 7 to 11 cycles. MiXCR, applied by TCRdb to the 5' RACE reads, yields one record per CDR3 protein. The table records about 2 million distinct CDR3 sequences, about 50% of them present only once. Sequencing was performed on blood. These receptors were obtained from a woman aged 40 to 50 in good health.

The rearrangement uses TRBV7-2 and TRBJ2-1, with TRBD2 matching over 12 bases. CDR1 and CDR2 from the germline V gene are SGHTA and FQGNSA. The junction had 5 bases not matched to a gene; V was cut back by 0 bases and J by 8 bases. CDR3 length equals 16 residues. The CDR3 loop is CASSLAPSGGAYEQFF. CDR3 bases: TGTGCCAGCAGCTTAGCCCCTAGCGGGGGGGCCTATGAGCAGTTCTTC.

The chain links TRBV12-3 or TRBV12-4 to TRBJ2-3, with 8 bases fitting TRBD1. V trimming: 1 base; J trimming: 3 bases; junction bases outside the gene matches: 3. The CDR3 extends over 15 amino acids. The CDR3 reads CASSLEDRVTDTQYF. The CDR3 DNA reads as TGTGCCAGCAGTTTAGAGGACAGGGTAACAGATACGCAGTATTTT.

The rearrangement links TRBV20-1 to TRBJ1-2; TRBD1 is a possible D gene (5 bases). Germline values: CDR1 DFQATT, CDR2 SNEGSKA (reference sequence). V gave up 0 bases and J gave up 4 bases, with 24 bases separating them. CDR3 length: 18 amino acids. The CDR3 spells CSARDFVGTGESPYGYTF. CDR3 sequence (DNA): TGCAGTGCTAGAGATTTTGTAGGAACAGGAGAAAGCCCCTATGGCTACACCTTC.

The J gene is TRBJ2-6, the V gene TRBV4-2, with D perhaps matching TRBD1 (6 bases). Germline V gene lookup returns CDR1 LGHNA and CDR2 YNFKEQ. Trimming removed 0 bases from V and 0 bases from J, with 9 bases in between. This CDR3 has 17 amino acids. CDR3 in DNA: TGTGCCAGCAGCCAAGAAGGACAGATCTCTGGGGCCAACGTCCTGACTTTC. It translates to CASSQEGQISGANVLTF.

The chain uses TRBV5-1 and TRBJ2-3; 8 bases agree with TRBD2. V gave up 3 bases and J gave up 0 bases; unmatched junction bases: 6. Germline-derived CDR1 and CDR2 are SGHRS and YFSETQ. The CDR3 totals 16 residues. The CDR3 reads CASSSGTSKSTDTQYF. In DNA, the CDR3 is TGCGCCAGCAGCTCCGGGACTAGTAAGAGCACAGATACGCAGTATTTT.

The chain has TRBV7-3 and TRBJ1-2; D not certain. Trimming stripped 5 bases from V and 8 bases from J, with 18 bases between. This CDR3 comprises 14 residues. Germline V CDR1 and CDR2: SGHTA, FQGTGA. The CDR3 spells CASSPNPVTAGYTF. For the CDR3, the DNA is TGTGCCAGCAGCCCAAACCCAGTTACGGCGGGCTACACCTTC. The full variable domain, its missing parts supplied by reference TRBV7-3 and TRBJ1-2, is GAGVSQTPSNKVTEKGKYVELRCDPISGHTALYWYRQSLGQGPEFLIYFQGTGAADDSGLPNDRFFAVRPEGSVSTLKIQRTERGDSAVYLCASSPNPVTAGYTFGSGTRLTVV.

V is TRBV7-6 and J is TRBJ2-3; TRBD2 matches 16 bases. V shed 4 bases, J shed 6 bases, and the junction held 7 bases outside the gene matches. The germline V gene encodes CDR1 SGHVS and CDR2 FNYEAQ. CDR3 length: 17 residues. CDR3 loop: CASSSAGTSGGADTQYF. The CDR3 DNA sequence: TGTGCCAGCAGCTCTGCCGGGACTAGCGGGGGGGCCGATACGCAGTATTTT.

The rearrangement joins TRBV12-3 or TRBV12-4 to TRBJ2-7, with TRBD2 matching 11 bases. This CDR3 region has 14 residues. The DNA for the CDR3 is TGTGCTACTAGCGGGGGCCGTACCTCCTACGAGCAGTACTTC. This translates into CATSGGRTSYEQYF.

V gene TRBV20-1 combines with J gene TRBJ2-3; 13 bases fit TRBD2. J was trimmed by 2 bases and V by 0 bases; bases with no gene match: 2. CDR3 size: 16 residues. Looked up from germline, CDR1 is DFQATT and CDR2 is SNEGSKA (reference sequence). The CDR3 here is CSARDGLAGVTDTQYF. CDR3 in DNA: TGCAGTGCTAGAGATGGACTAGCGGGGGTCACAGATACGCAGTATTTT.

The chain couples TRBV4-3 to TRBJ2-4; D gene unclear. This CDR3 spans 13 amino acids. The V end lost 2 bases, the J end lost 8 bases, and 10 bases lay between the germline ends. In germline, CDR1 is LGHNA, CDR2 YSLEER. The CDR3 coding sequence is TGCGCCAGCAGCCAAAACCGGGCGGACATTCAGTACTTC. Protein sequence: CASSQNRADIQYF.

The V call is TRBV19, the J call TRBJ1-4, with TRBD1 matching over 7 bases. After removal of 4 bases from V and 8 bases from J, the junction contained 13 bases not matched to a gene. This CDR3 region has 16 residues. Germline values: CDR1 LNHDA, CDR2 SQIVND (reference sequence). CDR3 coding DNA: TGTGCCAGTAGTAGGACCGGACAGGCCCAATGGGAAAAACTGTTTTTT. It translates to CASSRTGQAQWEKLFF.

This clonotype has more than one count but fewer than ten. The CDR3 nucleotides read TGTGCCAGCAGCTCGGACAGGGGTCTACCCACCACAGATACGCAGTATTTT. It codes for CASSSDRGLPTTDTQYF. The chain joins TRBV7-2 to TRBJ2-3, with 9 bases identical to TRBD1. The germline gives CDR1 SGHTA, CDR2 FQGNSA. CDR3 size: 17 residues. Germline trimming cut 4 bases from V and 2 bases from J; bases unmatched to any gene: 10. The variable domain in full, with the rest retrieved from reference TRBV7-2 and TRBJ2-3, is GAGVSQSPSNKVTEKGKDVELRCDPISGHTALYWYRQSLGQGLEFLIYFQGNSAPDKSGLPSDRFSAERTGGSVSTLTIQRTQQEDSAVYLCASSSDRGLPTTDTQYFGPGTRLTVL.

This clonotype showed up just a few times. The rearrangement uses TRBV20-1 and TRBJ2-4; tentative D call: TRBD1 (6 bases). The CDR3 consists of 15 residues. V lost 7 bases, J lost 2 bases, and 18 bases lay in between. CDR1 and CDR2 from the germline V gene are DFQATT and SNEGSKA (reference sequence). CDR3 DNA: TGCAGTGGCCGACCTCCGGGACACCCCAAAAACATTCAGTACTTC. Translation gives CSGRPPGHPKNIQYF.

The chain recombines TRBV29-1 with TRBJ1-2, with 7 nucleotides matching TRBD1. V dropped 3 bases and J dropped 5; count of bases not matched to a gene: 15. The CDR3 contains 16 residues. Germline V CDR1 and CDR2: SQVTM, ANQGSEA. CDR3 in amino acids: CSVDATDRDQPYGYTF. The CDR3 nucleotides read TGCAGCGTTGACGCAACTGACAGGGATCAGCCATATGGCTACACCTTC.

This chain joins TRBV7-9 and TRBJ2-3; possibly TRBD2 for D (6 bases). Germline lookup yields CDR1 SEHNR and CDR2 FQNEAQ (reference sequence). Trimming took off 8 bases at V and 6 bases at J, with 9 bases between the two ends. This CDR3 has 11 residues. CDR3 region: CASDGGDTQYF. DNA of the CDR3: TGTGCCAGCGATGGAGGGGATACGCAGTATTTT.

The CDR3, as DNA: TGTGCCAGCTCATCCATTGGGGGCGGAGAGACCCAGTACTTC. Amino acids: CASSSIGGGETQYF. The chain joins TRBV2 to TRBJ2-5, with a weak D call TRBD1 (6 bases). There are 14 residues in the CDR3. CDR1 is SNHLY, CDR2 FYNNEI, per germline. The V end was cut by 8 bases, the J end by 4 bases, with 17 bases between.

This clonotype was observed a handful of times. The rearrangement uses TRBV7-9 and TRBJ2-7, with 8 bases aligning to TRBD1. The V and J ends lost 5 bases and 7 bases, in that order; junction bases with no gene match: 7. In germline, CDR1 is SEHNR, CDR2 FQNEAQ (reference sequence). CDR3 length: 13 amino acids. The CDR3 sequence is CASSRTGLEEQYF. In nucleotides, the CDR3 is TGTGCCAGCAGCCGGACAGGGTTGGAAGAGCAGTACTTC.

The chain recombines TRBV10-3 with TRBJ2-1; TRBD1 matches at 8 bases. The end of the DNA aligns better with TRBJ2-7, so the J call may be wrong. The CDR3 has 13 amino acids. CDR1 and CDR2 from the germline V gene are ENHRY and SYGVKD. The CDR3 here is CAIQGASYNEQYF. CDR3 nucleotides: TGTGCCATCCAGGGGGCCTCCTACAATGAGCAGTACTTC.

The chain joins TRBV3-1 to TRBJ2-4; D is possibly TRBD1 (7 bases). Trimming took off 3 bases at V and 7 bases at J, with 13 bases between the two ends. Germline V gives CDR1 LGHDT, CDR2 YNNKEL (reference sequence). The CDR3 is 14 residues long. The CDR3 region has the DNA TGTGCCAGCAGCCAGTCCCCAGGGGGGAACATTCAGTACTTC. Its protein product is CASSQSPGGNIQYF.

This chain connects TRBV2 to TRBJ2-1, with 9 nucleotides matching TRBD1. The CDR3 is made up of 14 amino acids. With 6 bases clipped from V and 13 bases from J, the junction kept 13 bases outside the gene matches. Germline CDR1 is SNHLY and CDR2 is FYNNEI. The CDR3 DNA reads TGTGCCAGCAGAGAATCCGGGACAGGGTATCGTCAGTTCTTC. Translating gives CASRESGTGYRQFF.

The chain couples TRBV28 to TRBJ1-5; TRBD1 is a possible D gene (5 bases). This CDR3 is built from 16 residues. The germline V gene encodes CDR1 MDHEN and CDR2 SYDVKM. Deletions cut 4 bases from V and 4 bases from J, with 17 bases between. The CDR3 reads CASSSPRERGNQPQHF. As DNA, the CDR3 is TGTGCCAGCAGTTCCCCAAGGGAACGGGGGAATCAGCCCCAGCATTTT.

The sample holds a few counts of this clonotype. The chain carries TRBV27 and TRBJ2-1; 12 bases fit TRBD2. This CDR3 is 16 amino acids long. Per the germline V gene, CDR1 is MNHEY and CDR2 is SMNVEV (reference sequence). The ends lost 7 bases at V and 4 bases at J; junction bases unmatched: 8. The CDR3 spells CASTVGGLAGYNEQFF. CDR3 coding DNA: TGTGCCAGCACCGTAGGGGGACTAGCGGGTTACAATGAGCAGTTCTTC.

This chain links TRBV5-1 with TRBJ2-1; D gene unclear. CDR3 length: 14 amino acids. Per the germline V gene, CDR1 is SGHRS and CDR2 is YFSETQ. Trimming took off 4 bases at V and 10 bases at J, with 18 bases between the two ends. CDR3 region: CASSVVQAIREQFF. As DNA, the CDR3 is TGCGCCAGCAGCGTGGTTCAGGCGATCAGGGAGCAGTTCTTC. The complete variable domain, with remaining parts taken from reference TRBV5-1 and TRBJ2-1, reads KAGVTQTPRYLIKTRGQQVTLSCSPISGHRSVSWYQQTPGQGLQFLFEYFSETQRNKGNFPGRFSGRQFSNSRSEMNVSTLELGDSALYLCASSVVQAIREQFFGPGTRLTVL.

This clonotype has a handful of counts. The chain has TRBV29-1 and TRBJ1-2; D may be TRBD1 (6 bases). V lost 4 bases and J lost 9, with 12 bases in between. CDR1 and CDR2 from the germline V gene are SQVTM and ANQGSEA. This CDR3 is built from 11 residues. The CDR3 loop reads CSVGATGSYTF. Here the CDR3 DNA reads TGCAGCGTTGGGGCCACAGGGAGCTACACCTTC.

This clonotype was recorded only once. The chain couples TRBV4-1 to TRBJ1-2; possibly TRBD1 for D (5 bases). Trimming shortened V by 1 base and J by 4 bases, and 16 bases separated the two germline ends. This CDR3 region has 16 residues. The germline CDR1 and CDR2 sequences are MGHRA and YSYEKL. CDR3 protein: CASSQALRQSTYGYTF. The CDR3, as DNA: TGCGCCAGCAGCCAAGCGCTTCGACAGTCAACCTATGGCTACACCTTC.

This clonotype was observed a single time. V is TRBV24-1 and J is TRBJ2-5; 7 nucleotides line up with TRBD1. The CDR3 is 15 residues long. Germline V gives CDR1 KGHDR, CDR2 SFDVKD. V lost 3 bases, J lost 5 bases, and 8 bases stayed unmatched. The CDR3 region has the DNA TGTGCCACCAGTGATGTAGGGGGCGGAAGGGAGACCCAGTACTTC. Protein product: CATSDVGGGRETQYF.

This chain uses TRBV20-1 with TRBJ1-1, with a possible D match to TRBD1 (5 bases). CDR1 and CDR2 from the germline V gene are DFQATT and SNEGSKA (reference sequence). The CDR3 extends over 13 amino acids. Trimming shortened V by 3 bases and J by 0 bases, and 8 bases separated the two germline ends. As DNA, the CDR3 is TGCAGTGCTAGCAGGGCTATGAACACTGAAGCTTTCTTT. This gives the protein CSASRAMNTEAFF.

The sample holds a few counts of this clonotype. CDR3 nucleotide sequence: TGCAGTGCTGGGATTAGCGTCTCCGTAGTTGAGCAGTACTTC. This sequence encodes CSAGISVSVVEQYF. This sequence joins TRBV20-1 and TRBJ2-7; tentative D call: TRBD2 (5 bases). The CDR3 consists of 14 residues. Germline CDR1 DFQATT, CDR2 SNEGSKA (reference sequence). Deletions cut 5 bases from V and 7 bases from J, with 21 bases between.